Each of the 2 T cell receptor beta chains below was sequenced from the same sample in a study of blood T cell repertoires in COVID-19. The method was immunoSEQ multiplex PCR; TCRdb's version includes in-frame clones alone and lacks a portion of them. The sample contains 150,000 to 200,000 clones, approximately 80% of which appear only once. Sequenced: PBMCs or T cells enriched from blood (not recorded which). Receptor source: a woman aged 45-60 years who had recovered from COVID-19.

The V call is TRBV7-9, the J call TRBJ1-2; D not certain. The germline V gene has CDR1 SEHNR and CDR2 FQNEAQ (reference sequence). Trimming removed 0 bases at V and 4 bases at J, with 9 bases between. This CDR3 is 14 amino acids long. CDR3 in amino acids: CASSLATEPYGYTF. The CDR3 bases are TGTGCCAGCAGCTTAGCCACAGAACCCTATGGCTACACCTTC.

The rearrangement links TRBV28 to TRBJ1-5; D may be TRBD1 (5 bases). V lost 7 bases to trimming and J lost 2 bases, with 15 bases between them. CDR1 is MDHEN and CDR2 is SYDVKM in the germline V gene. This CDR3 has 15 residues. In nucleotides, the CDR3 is TGTGCCAGCAAGCGGTGGGGGGAGGGCAATCAGCCCCAGCATTTT. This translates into CASKRWGEGNQPQHF.